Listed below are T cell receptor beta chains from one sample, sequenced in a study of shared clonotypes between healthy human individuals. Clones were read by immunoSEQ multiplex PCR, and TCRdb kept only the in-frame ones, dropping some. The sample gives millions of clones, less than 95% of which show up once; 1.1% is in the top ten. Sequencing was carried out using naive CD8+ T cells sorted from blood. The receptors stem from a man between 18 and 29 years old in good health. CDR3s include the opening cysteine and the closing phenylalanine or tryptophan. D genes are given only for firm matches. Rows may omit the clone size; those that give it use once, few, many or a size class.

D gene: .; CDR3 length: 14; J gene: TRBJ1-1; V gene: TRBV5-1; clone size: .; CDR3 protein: CASSLIGGGTEAFF; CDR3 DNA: TGCGCCAGCAGCCTAATAGGGGGTGGAACTGAAGCTTTCTTT
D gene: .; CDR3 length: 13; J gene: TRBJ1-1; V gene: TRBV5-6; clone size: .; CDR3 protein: CASSLGVNTEAFF; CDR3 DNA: TGTGCCAGCAGCTTAGGAGTTAATACTGAAGCTTTCTTT
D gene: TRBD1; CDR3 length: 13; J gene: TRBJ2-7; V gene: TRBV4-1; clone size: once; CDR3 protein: CASSLDRESEQYF; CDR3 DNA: TGCGCCAGCAGCCTGGACAGGGAGTCCGAGCAGTACTTC
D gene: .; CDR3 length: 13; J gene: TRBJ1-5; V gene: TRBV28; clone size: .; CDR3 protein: CASSLRGGQPQHF; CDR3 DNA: TGTGCCAGCAGCCTTAGGGGGGGTCAGCCCCAGCATTTT
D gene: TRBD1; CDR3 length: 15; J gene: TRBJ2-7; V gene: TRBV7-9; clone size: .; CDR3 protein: CASRWSGQGAGEQYF; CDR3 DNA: TGTGCCAGCAGGTGGTCGGGACAGGGGGCAGGCGAGCAGTACTTC
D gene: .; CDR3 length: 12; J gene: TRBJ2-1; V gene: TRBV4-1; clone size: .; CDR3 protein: CASSPPGHEQFF; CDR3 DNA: TGCGCCAGCAGCCCACCGGGCCATGAGCAGTTCTTC
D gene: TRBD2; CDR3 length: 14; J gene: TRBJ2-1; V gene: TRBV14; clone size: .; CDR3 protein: CASSPRGALNEQFF; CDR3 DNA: TGTGCCAGCAGCCCGCGGGGGGCTCTGAATGAGCAGTTCTTC
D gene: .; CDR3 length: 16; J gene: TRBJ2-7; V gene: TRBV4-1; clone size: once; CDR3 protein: CASSQERDPPSYEQYF; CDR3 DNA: TGCGCCAGCAGCCAAGAACGGGACCCCCCGAGCTACGAGCAGTACTTC
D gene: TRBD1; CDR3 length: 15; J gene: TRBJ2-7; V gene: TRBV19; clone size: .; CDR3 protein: CASSPRGQGTYEQYF; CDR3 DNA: TGTGCCAGTAGTCCTAGGGGACAGGGGACCTACGAGCAGTACTTC
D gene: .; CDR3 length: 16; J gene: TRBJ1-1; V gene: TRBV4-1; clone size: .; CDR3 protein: CASSQDLEGLNPEAFF; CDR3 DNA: TGCGCCAGCAGCCAAGATCTGGAGGGGCTAAACCCTGAAGCTTTCTTT
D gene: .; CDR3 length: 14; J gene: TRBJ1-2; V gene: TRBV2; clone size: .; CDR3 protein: CASRGGLTNYGYTF; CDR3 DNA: TGTGCCAGCAGGGGAGGGCTTACTAACTATGGCTACACCTTC
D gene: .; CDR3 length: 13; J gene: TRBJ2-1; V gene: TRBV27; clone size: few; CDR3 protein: CASSLGQYNEQFF; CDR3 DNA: TGTGCCAGCAGTTTAGGGCAGTACAATGAGCAGTTCTTC
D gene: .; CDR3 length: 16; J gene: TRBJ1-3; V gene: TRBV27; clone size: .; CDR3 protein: CASSLTGGGAGNTIYF; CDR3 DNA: TGTGCCAGCAGTTTAACGGGAGGCGGTGCTGGAAACACCATATATTTT
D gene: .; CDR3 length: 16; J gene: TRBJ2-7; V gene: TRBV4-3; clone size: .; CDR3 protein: CASSQDIGTSFYEQYF; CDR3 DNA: TGCGCCAGCAGCCAAGATATTGGCACTAGCTTCTACGAGCAGTACTTC
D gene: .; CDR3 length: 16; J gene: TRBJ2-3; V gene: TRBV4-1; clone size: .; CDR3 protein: CASSHPSGGLGDTQYF; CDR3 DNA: TGCGCCAGCAGCCACCCCAGTGGGGGGCTTGGAGATACGCAGTATTTT
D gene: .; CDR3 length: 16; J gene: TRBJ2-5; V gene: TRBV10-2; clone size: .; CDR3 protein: CASSESTGSHGETQYF; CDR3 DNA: TGCGCCAGCAGTGAGTCGACGGGGTCCCACGGAGAGACCCAGTACTTC
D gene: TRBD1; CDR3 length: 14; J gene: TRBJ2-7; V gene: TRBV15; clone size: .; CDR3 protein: CATSMGQGADEQYF; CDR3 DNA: TGTGCCACCAGCATGGGACAGGGGGCCGACGAGCAGTACTTC
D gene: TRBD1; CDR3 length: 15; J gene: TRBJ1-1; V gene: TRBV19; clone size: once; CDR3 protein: CASTDREGFNTEAFF; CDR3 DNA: TGTGCCAGCACTGACAGGGAAGGGTTCAACACTGAAGCTTTCTTT
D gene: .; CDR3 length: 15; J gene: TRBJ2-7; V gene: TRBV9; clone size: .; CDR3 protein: CASSVGGDQVDEQYF; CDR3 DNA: TGTGCCAGCAGCGTAGGGGGCGACCAAGTAGACGAGCAGTACTTC
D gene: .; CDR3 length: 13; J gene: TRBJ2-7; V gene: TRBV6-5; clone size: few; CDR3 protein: CASSYSAGYEQYF; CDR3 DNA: TGTGCCAGCAGTTACTCGGCAGGCTACGAGCAGTACTTC
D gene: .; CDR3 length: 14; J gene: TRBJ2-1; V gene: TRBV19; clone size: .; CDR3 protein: CASSIDPEGVEQFF; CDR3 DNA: TGTGCCAGTAGTATAGATCCTGAGGGAGTTGAGCAGTTCTTC
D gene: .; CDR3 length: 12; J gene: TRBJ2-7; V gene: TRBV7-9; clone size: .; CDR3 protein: CASSIQGYEQYF; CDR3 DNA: TGTGCCAGCAGCATTCAGGGTTACGAGCAGTACTTC
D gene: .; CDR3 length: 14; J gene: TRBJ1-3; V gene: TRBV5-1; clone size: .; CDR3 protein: CASSPAGSGNTIYF; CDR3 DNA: TGCGCCAGCAGCCCAGCAGGGTCTGGAAACACCATATATTTT
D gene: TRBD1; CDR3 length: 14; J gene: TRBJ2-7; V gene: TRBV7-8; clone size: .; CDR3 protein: CASSLFTGGYEQYF; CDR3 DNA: TGTGCCAGCAGCTTATTCACAGGGGGCTACGAGCAGTACTTC
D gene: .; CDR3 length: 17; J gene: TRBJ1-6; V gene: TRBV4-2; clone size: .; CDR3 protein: CASRSEAYSYYNSPLHF; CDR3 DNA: TGTGCCAGCAGAAGTGAGGCCTACTCGTACTATAATTCACCCCTCCACTTT
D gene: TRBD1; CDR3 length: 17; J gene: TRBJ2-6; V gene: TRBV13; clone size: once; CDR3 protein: CASSRSGQGAGANVLTF; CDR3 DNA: TGTGCCAGCAGCCGTTCTGGACAGGGGGCTGGGGCCAACGTCCTGACTTTC
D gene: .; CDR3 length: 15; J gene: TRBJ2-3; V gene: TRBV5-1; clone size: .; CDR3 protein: CASSLRGASTDTQYF; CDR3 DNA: TGCGCCAGCAGCTTGCGGGGTGCTAGCACAGATACGCAGTATTTT
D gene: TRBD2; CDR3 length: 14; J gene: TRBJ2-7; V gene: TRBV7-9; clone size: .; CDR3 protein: CASSLDGRKYEQYF; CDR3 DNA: TGTGCCAGCAGCTTAGACGGGAGGAAATACGAGCAGTACTTC
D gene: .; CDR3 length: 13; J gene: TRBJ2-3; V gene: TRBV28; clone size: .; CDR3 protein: CASSLTLTDTQYF; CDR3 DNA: TGTGCCAGCAGTTTGACCCTCACAGATACGCAGTATTTT
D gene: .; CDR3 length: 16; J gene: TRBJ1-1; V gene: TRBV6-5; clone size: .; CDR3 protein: CASSYSWQGMNTEAFF; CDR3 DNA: TGTGCCAGCAGTTACTCATGGCAGGGGATGAACACTGAAGCTTTCTTT
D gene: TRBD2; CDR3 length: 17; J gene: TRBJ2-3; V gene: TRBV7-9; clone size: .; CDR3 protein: CASSAPSGKLGADTQYF; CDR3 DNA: TGTGCCAGCAGCGCACCTAGCGGGAAACTAGGAGCAGATACGCAGTATTTT
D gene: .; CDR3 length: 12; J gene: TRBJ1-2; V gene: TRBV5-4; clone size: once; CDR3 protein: CASSPNGNGYTF; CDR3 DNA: TGTGCCAGCAGCCCGAACGGTAATGGCTACACCTTC
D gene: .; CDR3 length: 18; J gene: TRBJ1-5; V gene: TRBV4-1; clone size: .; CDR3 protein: CASSQDPRDADSNQPQHF; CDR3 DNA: TGCGCCAGCAGCCAAGATCCGAGGGACGCCGATAGCAATCAGCCCCAGCATTTT
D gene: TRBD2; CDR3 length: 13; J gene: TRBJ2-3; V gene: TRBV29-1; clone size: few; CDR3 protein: CSVEGLAGDTQYF; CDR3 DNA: TGCAGCGTTGAAGGACTAGCCGGGGATACGCAGTATTTT
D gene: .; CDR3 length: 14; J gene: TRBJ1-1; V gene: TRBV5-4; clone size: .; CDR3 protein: CASSLGGGNTEAFF; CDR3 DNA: TGTGCCAGCAGCCTGGGTGGGGGGAACACTGAAGCTTTCTTT
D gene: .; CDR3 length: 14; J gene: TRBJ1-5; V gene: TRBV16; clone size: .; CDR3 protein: CASSQGAGLQPQHF; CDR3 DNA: TGTGCCAGCAGCCAAGGGGCGGGTCTGCAGCCCCAGCATTTT
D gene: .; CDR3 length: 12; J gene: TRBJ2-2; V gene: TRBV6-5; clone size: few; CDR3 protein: CASSYRPGELFF; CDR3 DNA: TGTGCCAGCAGTTACCGCCCCGGGGAGCTGTTTTTT
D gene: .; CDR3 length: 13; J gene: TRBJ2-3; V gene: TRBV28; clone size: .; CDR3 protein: CASEASATDTQYF; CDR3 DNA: TGTGCCAGCGAAGCTAGCGCCACAGATACGCAGTATTTT
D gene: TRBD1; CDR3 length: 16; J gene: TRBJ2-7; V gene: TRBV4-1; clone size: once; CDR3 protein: CASSQEYRDRTYEQYF; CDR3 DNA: TGCGCCAGCAGCCAAGAATACCGGGACAGGACCTACGAGCAGTACTTC
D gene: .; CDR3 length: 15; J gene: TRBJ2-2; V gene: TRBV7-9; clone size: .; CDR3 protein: CASSLAGEYTGELFF; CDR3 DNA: TGTGCCAGCAGCTTAGCAGGAGAATACACCGGGGAGCTGTTTTTT
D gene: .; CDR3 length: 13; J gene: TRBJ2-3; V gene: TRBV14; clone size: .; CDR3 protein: CASSQIPSDTQYF; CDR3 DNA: TGTGCCAGCAGCCAAATCCCCTCAGATACGCAGTATTTT
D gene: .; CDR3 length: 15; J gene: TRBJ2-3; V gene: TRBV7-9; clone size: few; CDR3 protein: CASSPTGASTDTQYF; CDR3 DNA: TGTGCCAGCAGTCCAACGGGGGCAAGCACAGATACGCAGTATTTT
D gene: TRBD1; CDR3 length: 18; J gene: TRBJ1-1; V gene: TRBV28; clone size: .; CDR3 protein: CASSPTEVTGGRNTEAFF; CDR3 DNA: TGTGCCAGCAGTCCAACTGAGGTGACAGGGGGCAGGAACACTGAAGCTTTCTTT
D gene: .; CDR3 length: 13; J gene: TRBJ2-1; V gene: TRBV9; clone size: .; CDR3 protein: CASSVGSSVEQFF; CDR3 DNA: TGTGCCAGCAGCGTTGGAAGCAGCGTAGAGCAGTTCTTC
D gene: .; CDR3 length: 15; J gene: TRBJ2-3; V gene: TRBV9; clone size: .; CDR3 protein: CASSVGWASTDTQYF; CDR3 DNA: TGTGCCAGCAGCGTAGGGTGGGCTAGCACAGATACGCAGTATTTT
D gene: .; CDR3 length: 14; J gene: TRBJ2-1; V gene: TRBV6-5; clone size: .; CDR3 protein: CASSFAENYNEQFF; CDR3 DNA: TGTGCCAGCAGTTTCGCAGAAAACTACAATGAGCAGTTCTTC
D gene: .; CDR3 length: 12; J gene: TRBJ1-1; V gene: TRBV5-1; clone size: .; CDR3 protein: CASSLEDGEAFF; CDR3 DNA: TGCGCCAGCAGCTTGGAGGACGGTGAAGCTTTCTTT
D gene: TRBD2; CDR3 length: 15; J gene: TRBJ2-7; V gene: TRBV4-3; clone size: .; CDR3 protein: CASSQDGGSSYEQYF; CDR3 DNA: TGCGCCAGCAGCCAAGACGGGGGGAGCTCCTACGAGCAGTACTTC
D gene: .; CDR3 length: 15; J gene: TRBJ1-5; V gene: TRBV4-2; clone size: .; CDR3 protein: CASSQAGDSNQPQHF; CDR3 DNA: TGTGCCAGCAGCCAAGCAGGGGATAGCAATCAGCCCCAGCATTTT
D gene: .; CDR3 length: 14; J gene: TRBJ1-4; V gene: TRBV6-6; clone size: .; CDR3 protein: CASSSGTPNEKLFF; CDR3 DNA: TGTGCCAGCAGTTCCGGGACACCAAATGAAAAACTGTTTTTT
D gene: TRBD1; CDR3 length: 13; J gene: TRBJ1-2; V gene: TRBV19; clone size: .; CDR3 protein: CASTQGSNYGYTF; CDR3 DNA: TGTGCCAGTACACAGGGGAGTAACTATGGCTACACCTTC
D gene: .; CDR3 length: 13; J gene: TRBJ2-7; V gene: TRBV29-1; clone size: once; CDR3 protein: CSVERALGGEQYF; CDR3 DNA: TGCAGCGTTGAAAGGGCACTCGGAGGGGAGCAGTACTTC
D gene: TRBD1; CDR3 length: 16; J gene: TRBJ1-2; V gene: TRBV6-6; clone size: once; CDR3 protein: CASSYSRDSSTGGYTF; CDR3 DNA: TGTGCCAGCAGTTACTCGCGGGACAGCAGCACCGGCGGCTACACCTTC
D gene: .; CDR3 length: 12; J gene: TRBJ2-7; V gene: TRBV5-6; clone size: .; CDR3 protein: CASMGGSYEQYF; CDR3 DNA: TGTGCCAGCATGGGGGGTTCCTACGAGCAGTACTTC
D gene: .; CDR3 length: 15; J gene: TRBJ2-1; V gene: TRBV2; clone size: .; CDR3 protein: CASGPGGAAYNEQFF; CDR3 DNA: TGTGCCAGTGGCCCCGGCGGGGCCGCCTACAATGAGCAGTTCTTC
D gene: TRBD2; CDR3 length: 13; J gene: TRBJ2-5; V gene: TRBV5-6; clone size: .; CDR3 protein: CASSFGGQETQYF; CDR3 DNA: TGTGCCAGCAGCTTCGGGGGGCAAGAGACCCAGTACTTC
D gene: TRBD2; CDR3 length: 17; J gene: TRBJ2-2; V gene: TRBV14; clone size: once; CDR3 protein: CASSQDYGGLAIGELFF; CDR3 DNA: TGTGCCAGCAGCCAAGATTATGGCGGACTAGCAATCGGGGAGCTGTTTTTT
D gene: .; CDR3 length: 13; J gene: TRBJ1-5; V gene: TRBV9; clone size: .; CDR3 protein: CASSVGFNQPQHF; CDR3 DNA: TGTGCCAGCAGCGTAGGGTTCAATCAGCCCCAGCATTTT
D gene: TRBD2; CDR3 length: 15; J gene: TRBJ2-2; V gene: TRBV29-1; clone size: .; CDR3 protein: CSAEIAGDNTGELFF; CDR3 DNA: TGCAGCGCCGAAATAGCGGGGGATAACACCGGGGAGCTGTTTTTT